This is a list of T cell receptor beta chains from one sample in a study of spatial heterogeneity in lung cancer. TCRdb re-derived calls from the 5' RACE reads in MiXCR, one entry per CDR3 protein. The sample consists of about 100,000 distinct CDR3 sequences, about 4.6% of them appearing once. Sequenced material: lung tumor tissue, taken at surgery. The source is a male donor with early-stage non-small cell lung cancer. Each CDR3 is given with its conserved first and last residue. A D gene is named only where the DNA matches it firmly. Clone size is given for some rows only: seen once, a few or many times, or a class if the clone is expanded.

clone size | D gene | J gene | V gene | CDR3 protein | CDR3 DNA
few | TRBD1 | TRBJ2-7 | TRBV19 | CARWDRIYEQYF | TGTGCCAGGTGGGACAGGATCTACGAGCAGTACTTC
many | NA | TRBJ1-1 | TRBV10-1 | CASSVGPNTEAFF | TGCGCCAGCAGTGTGGGGCCGAACACTGAAGCTTTCTTT
many | NA | TRBJ2-3 | TRBV28 | CASSKLYGIERATGTDTQYF | TGTGCCAGCAGCAAATTATATGGTATAGAGCGGGCTACCGGCACAGATACGCAGTATTTT
many | NA | TRBJ1-6 | TRBV4-1 | CASSLDHSNSPLHF | TGCGCCAGCAGCCTAGACCACAGTAACTCACCCCTCCACTTT
many | TRBD2 | TRBJ2-7 | TRBV20-1 | CSALRTSGSDEQYF | TGCAGTGCTCTCCGGACTAGCGGGAGTGACGAGCAGTACTTC
many | NA | TRBJ2-3 | TRBV28 | CASRTYRTDTQYF | TGTGCCAGCAGAACTTACCGCACAGATACGCAGTATTTT
many | NA | TRBJ2-2 | TRBV3-1 | CASSPGLSSNTGELFF | TGTGCCAGCAGCCCGGGTCTCTCGTCGAACACCGGGGAGCTGTTTTTT
many | NA | TRBJ1-2 | TRBV9 | CASSVVSSHGYTF | TGTGCCAGCAGCGTAGTTAGCAGCCATGGCTACACCTTC
many | NA | TRBJ1-3 | TRBV9 | CASSVEGAGNTIYF | TGTGCCAGCAGCGTGGAGGGTGCTGGAAACACCATATATTTT
NA | NA | TRBJ2-1 | TRBV25-1 | CASTGGHYNEQFF | TGTGCCAGCACGGGGGGACATTACAATGAGCAGTTCTTC
many | NA | TRBJ1-4 | TRBV7-9 | CASSPYSEATNEKLFF | TGTGCCAGCAGCCCCTACTCAGAAGCAACTAATGAAAAACTGTTTTTT
NA | NA | TRBJ2-3 | TRBV7-2 | CASSPPPGTDTQYF | TGTGCCAGCAGCCCCCCCCCTGGCACAGATACGCAGTATTTT
many | TRBD2 | TRBJ2-7 | TRBV6-5 | CASSYSGRAEEQYF | TGTGCCAGCAGTTACAGTGGGAGGGCCGAAGAGCAGTACTTC
many | NA | TRBJ2-1 | TRBV7-8 | CASSDWGNEQFF | TGTGCCAGCAGTGACTGGGGGAATGAGCAGTTCTTC
many | TRBD1 | TRBJ2-5 | TRBV12-3/TRBV12-4 | CASRWTGGLETQYF | TGTGCCAGCAGATGGACAGGGGGCTTAGAGACCCAGTACTTC
many | NA | TRBJ1-2 | TRBV4-2 | CASSQGRAGRDGYTF | TGTGCCAGCAGCCAAGGAAGGGCAGGGAGAGATGGCTACACCTTC
many | NA | TRBJ1-6 | TRBV29-1 | CSVGFGRDSPLHF | TGCAGCGTCGGATTTGGCAGGGATTCACCCCTCCACTTT
many | NA | TRBJ2-7 | TRBV12-3/TRBV12-4 | CASRILQGTHNEQYF | TGTGCCAGCAGAATCCTCCAGGGGACACACAACGAGCAGTACTTC
many | NA | TRBJ2-3 | TRBV28 | CASGLTDTQYF | TGTGCCAGCGGGCTCACAGATACGCAGTATTTT
many | TRBD2 | TRBJ2-2 | TRBV3-1 | CASSHRFVAGGWTGELFF | TGTGCCAGCAGCCACCGATTTGTAGCGGGAGGTTGGACCGGGGAGCTGTTTTTT
many | NA | TRBJ2-7 | TRBV5-1 | CASSWGAVDEQYF | TGCGCCAGCAGCTGGGGGGCAGTGGACGAGCAGTACTTC
NA | NA | TRBJ2-3 | TRBV5-1 | CASSLSGNGADTQYF | TGCGCCAGCAGCTTGTCCGGGAATGGGGCAGATACGCAGTATTTT
many | TRBD2 | TRBJ2-7 | TRBV6-5 | CASSYRWLAGLSYEQYF | TGTGCCAGCAGTTACCGGTGGCTAGCGGGCCTCTCCTACGAGCAGTACTTC
many | NA | TRBJ2-1 | TRBV20-1 | CSAPPPSQGSYNEQFF | TGCAGTGCTCCCCCACCCTCGCAGGGCTCCTACAATGAGCAGTTCTTC
NA | NA | TRBJ2-5 | TRBV28 | CASSRNRVSGGETQYF | TGTGCCAGCAGTCGTAACAGGGTATCGGGGGGAGAGACCCAGTACTTC
many | NA | TRBJ2-4 | TRBV28 | CASSAQDRPLAKNIQYF | TGTGCCAGCAGTGCACAGGACAGACCTCTAGCCAAAAACATTCAGTACTTC
few | TRBD1 | TRBJ1-2 | TRBV13 | CASSQTGQGIFNYGYTF | TGTGCCAGCAGTCAAACCGGACAGGGAATTTTTAACTATGGCTACACCTTC
few | NA | TRBJ1-2 | TRBV5-1 | CASSLGEGIHGYTF | TGCGCCAGCAGCTTGGGTGAGGGCATCCATGGCTACACCTTC
many | NA | TRBJ1-6 | TRBV12-3/TRBV12-4 | CASSLRVAGPLHF | TGTGCCAGCAGTTTAAGGGTCGCTGGACCCCTCCACTTT
few | NA | TRBJ1-2 | TRBV28 | CASTTVNYGYTF | TGTGCCAGCACAACCGTAAACTATGGCTACACCTTC
NA | TRBD2 | TRBJ2-3 | TRBV7-7 | CASSFSGGSTDTQYF | TGTGCCAGCAGCTTTAGCGGGGGTAGCACAGATACGCAGTATTTT
NA | NA | TRBJ2-3 | TRBV7-8 | CASSMQDTQYF | TGTGCCAGCAGCATGCAGGATACGCAGTATTTT
many | TRBD1 | TRBJ1-5 | TRBV18 | CASSPGDRDAQPQHF | TGTGCCAGCTCACCAGGGGACAGGGATGCTCAGCCCCAGCATTTT
many | TRBD1 | TRBJ2-1 | TRBV9 | CASSADRGLNEQFF | TGTGCCAGCAGCGCCGACAGGGGGCTGAATGAGCAGTTCTTC
many | NA | TRBJ2-1 | TRBV29-1 | CSVTPGELDNEQFF | TGCAGCGTTACTCCGGGGGAATTGGACAATGAGCAGTTCTTC
many | NA | TRBJ1-5 | TRBV2 | CASSEARGSRSTDRNQPQHF | TGTGCCAGCAGTGAAGCGCGTGGATCTAGGTCAACAGATCGCAATCAGCCCCAGCATTTT
many | TRBD2 | TRBJ2-1 | TRBV29-1 | CSVEDRIAGEQFF | TGCAGCGTTGAAGATAGGATAGCGGGAGAGCAGTTCTTC